The entry below gives a single TCR beta chain sequence along with its context. The source of the sample is a study of T cell responses to AZD1222 COVID-19 vaccine. Libraries were prepared by immunoSEQ multiplex PCR; TCRdb keeps only in-frame clonotypes and omits some of them. Of about 150,000 clones in the sample, approximately 86% were seen once. The CDR3 is made up of 13 amino acids. The germline gives CDR1 SGHNT, CDR2 YENEEA. The V and J ends lost 1 base and 5 bases respectively, with 8 bases between them. V is TRBV11-3 and J is TRBJ1-1; the D is unclear. The sample was peripheral blood, taken 28 days after the second AZD1222 dose. The source is an adult who received the AZD1222 COVID-19 vaccine. CDR3 nucleotide sequence: TGTGCCAGCAGCTTAGCTCAGTCGACTGAAGCTTTCTTT. This codes for CASSLAQSTEAFF.